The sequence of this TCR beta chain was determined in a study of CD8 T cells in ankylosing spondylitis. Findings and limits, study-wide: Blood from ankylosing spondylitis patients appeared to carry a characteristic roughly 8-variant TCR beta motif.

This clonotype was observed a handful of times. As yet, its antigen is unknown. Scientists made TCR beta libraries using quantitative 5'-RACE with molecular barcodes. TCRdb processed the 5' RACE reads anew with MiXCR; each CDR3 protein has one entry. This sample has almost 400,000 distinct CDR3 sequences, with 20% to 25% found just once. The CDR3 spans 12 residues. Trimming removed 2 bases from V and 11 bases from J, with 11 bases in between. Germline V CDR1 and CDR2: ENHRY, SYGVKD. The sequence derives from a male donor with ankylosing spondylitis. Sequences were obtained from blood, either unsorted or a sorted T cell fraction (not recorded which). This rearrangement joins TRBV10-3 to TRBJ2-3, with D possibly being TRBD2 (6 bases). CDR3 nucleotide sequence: TGTGCCATCAGTGAGCCGAGGCGGGAGCAGTATTTT. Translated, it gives CAISEPRREQYF.